The clone carrying this T cell receptor (beta chain) has more than one count but fewer than ten. The data derive from a study of blood T cell repertoires in COVID-19. TCRdb's table, derived via immunoSEQ multiplex PCR, lists solely in-frame clones and lacks some. Of around 100,000 clones in the sample, 84% were seen once. Germline-derived CDR1 and CDR2 are LGHNA and YNFKEQ. The CDR3 contains 16 residues. V was shortened by 1 base and J by 3 bases, with 14 bases between the two germline ends. The sequence came from a human donor in a cohort sampled during active COVID-19. The J gene is TRBJ2-3, the V gene TRBV4-2, with no clear D. The specimen was peripheral blood. In DNA, the CDR3 is TGTGCCAGCAGCCAAGGTGATGGAGTTCGGACAGATACGCAGTATTTT. It yields the protein CASSQGDGVRTDTQYF.